A single sample is the source of the 4 T cell receptor beta chains below, sequenced in a study of OX40 agonist ivuxolimab in advanced cancers. TCRdb's table, derived via immunoSEQ multiplex PCR, lists solely in-frame clones and lacks some. Altogether 35,000 to 45,000 clones are present, approximately 80% being singletons, with the ten largest covering roughly 20%. The sequencing used CD4+ or CD8+ T cells sorted from blood, collected in a trial of the OX40 agonist ivuxolimab. These receptors all come from an adult with an advanced solid tumor such as melanoma, head and neck, liver or kidney cancer.

The V and J genes are TRBV7-2 and TRBJ2-7, with 7 bases identical to TRBD1. This CDR3 has 16 residues. The V segment lost 5 bases and the J segment 3 bases; nucleotides outside the gene matches: 13. CDR1 and CDR2 (germline): SGHTA, FQGNSA. CDR3 nucleotide sequence: TGTGCCAGCAGCCAACTAGGCCTACAGGGGCTCTACGAGCAGTACTTC. Protein product: CASSQLGLQGLYEQYF.

The chain couples TRBV18 to TRBJ1-1, with a weak D call TRBD1 (6 bases). Germline V CDR1 and CDR2: KGHSH, LQKENI. V was pared by 0 bases and J by 0 bases, with 14 bases between. The CDR3 has 17 amino acids. The CDR3, as DNA: TGTGCCAGCTCACCACCGGGATGGACAGAGATGAACACTGAAGCTTTCTTT. The encoded protein is CASSPPGWTEMNTEAFF.

The CDR3 protein is CASSLGAFSGNTIYF. In DNA form, the CDR3 reads TGTGCCAGTAGTCTCGGGGCATTCTCTGGAAACACCATATATTTT. The chain carries TRBV19 and TRBJ1-3; perhaps TRBD1 as D (5 bases). The length of the CDR3 is 15 residues. Trimming left V 5 bases short and J 0 bases short, with 11 bases between. Germline V CDR1 and CDR2: LNHDA, SQIVND (reference sequence).

The rearrangement uses TRBV28 and TRBJ2-7; the match to TRBD1 covers 8 bases. The germline gives CDR1 MDHEN, CDR2 SYDVKM. This CDR3 is built from 14 residues. The junction had 6 bases not matched to a gene; V was cut back by 2 bases and J by 6 bases. CDR3: CASSLVGQVSEQYF. The CDR3 region has the DNA TGTGCCAGCAGTTTAGTGGGACAGGTATCCGAGCAGTACTTC.